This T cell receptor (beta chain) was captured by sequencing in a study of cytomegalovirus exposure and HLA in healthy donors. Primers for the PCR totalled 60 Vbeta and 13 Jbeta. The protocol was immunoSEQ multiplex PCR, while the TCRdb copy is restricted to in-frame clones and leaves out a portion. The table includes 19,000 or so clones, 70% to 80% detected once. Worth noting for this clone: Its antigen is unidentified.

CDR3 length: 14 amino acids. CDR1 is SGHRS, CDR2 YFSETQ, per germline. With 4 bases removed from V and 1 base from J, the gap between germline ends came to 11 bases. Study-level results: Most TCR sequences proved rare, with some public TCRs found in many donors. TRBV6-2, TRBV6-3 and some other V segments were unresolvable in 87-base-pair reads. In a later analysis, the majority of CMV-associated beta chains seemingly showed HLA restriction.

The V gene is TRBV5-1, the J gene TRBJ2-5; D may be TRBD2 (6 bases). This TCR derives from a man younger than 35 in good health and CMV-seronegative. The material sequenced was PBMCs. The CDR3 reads CASSMDGSQETQYF. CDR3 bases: TGCGCCAGCAGCATGGACGGGAGCCAAGAGACCCAGTACTTC.